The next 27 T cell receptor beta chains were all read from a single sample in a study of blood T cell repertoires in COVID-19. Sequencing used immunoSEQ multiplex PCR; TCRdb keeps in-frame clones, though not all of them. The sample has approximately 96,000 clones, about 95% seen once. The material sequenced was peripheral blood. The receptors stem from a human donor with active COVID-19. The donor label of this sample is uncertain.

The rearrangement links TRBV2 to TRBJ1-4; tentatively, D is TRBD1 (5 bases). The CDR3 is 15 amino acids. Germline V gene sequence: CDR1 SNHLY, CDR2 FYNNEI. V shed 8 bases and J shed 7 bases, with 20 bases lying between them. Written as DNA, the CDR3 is TGTGCCAGCCGGGAGGGGACGGAGGTCGGTGAAAAACTGTTTTTT. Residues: CASREGTEVGEKLFF. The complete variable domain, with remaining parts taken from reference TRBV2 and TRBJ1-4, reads EPEVTQTPSHQVTQMGQEVILRCVPISNHLYFYWYRQILGQKVEFLVSFYNNEISEKSEIFDDQFSVERPDGSNFTLKIRSTKLEDSAMYFCASREGTEVGEKLFFGSGTQLSVL.

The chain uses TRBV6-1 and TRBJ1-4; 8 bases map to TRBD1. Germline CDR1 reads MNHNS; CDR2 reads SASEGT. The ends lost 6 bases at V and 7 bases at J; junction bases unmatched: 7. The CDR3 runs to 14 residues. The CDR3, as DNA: TGTGCCAGCAGCTCCACTGGACAGGGTGAAAAACTGTTTTTT. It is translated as CASSSTGQGEKLFF.

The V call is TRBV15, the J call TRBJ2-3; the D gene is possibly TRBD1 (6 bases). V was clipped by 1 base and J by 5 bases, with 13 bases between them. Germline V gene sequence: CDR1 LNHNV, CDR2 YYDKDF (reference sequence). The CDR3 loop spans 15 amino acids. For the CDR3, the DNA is TGTGCCACCAGCAGAGGAGGACAGACAAGAGATACGCAGTATTTT. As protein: CATSRGGQTRDTQYF.

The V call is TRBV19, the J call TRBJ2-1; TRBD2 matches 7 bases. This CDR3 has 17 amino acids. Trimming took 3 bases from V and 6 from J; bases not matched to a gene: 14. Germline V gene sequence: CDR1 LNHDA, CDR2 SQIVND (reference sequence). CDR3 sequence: CASSIQAGVRASNEQFF. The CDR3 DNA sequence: TGTGCCAGTAGTATCCAGGCGGGGGTTCGTGCTAGCAATGAGCAGTTCTTC.

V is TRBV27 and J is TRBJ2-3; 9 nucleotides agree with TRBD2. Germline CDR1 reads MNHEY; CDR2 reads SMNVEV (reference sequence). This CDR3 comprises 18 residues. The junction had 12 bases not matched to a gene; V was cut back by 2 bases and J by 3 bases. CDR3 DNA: TGTGCCAGCAGTTTACTTAGCGGGAGCCGGCGGGGTACAGATACGCAGTATTTT. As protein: CASSLLSGSRRGTDTQYF.

CDR3 sequence (DNA): TGTGCCAGTAGTATAGAGAGAGGACTAGCGGGGGCGGGTGAGCAGTTCTTC. Its translation: CASSIERGLAGAGEQFF. The chain employs TRBV19 and TRBJ2-1, with TRBD2 matching 13 bases. V trimming: 0 bases; J trimming: 9 bases; junction bases outside the gene matches: 8. The CDR3 runs to 17 residues. From germline, CDR1 is LNHDA and CDR2 SQIVND (reference sequence).

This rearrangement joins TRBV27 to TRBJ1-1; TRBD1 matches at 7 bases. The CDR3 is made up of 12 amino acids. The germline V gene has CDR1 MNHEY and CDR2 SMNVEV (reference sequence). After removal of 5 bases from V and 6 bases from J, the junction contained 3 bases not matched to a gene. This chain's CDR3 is CASSPGTAEAFF. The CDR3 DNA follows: TGTGCCAGCAGTCCAGGGACAGCTGAAGCTTTCTTT.

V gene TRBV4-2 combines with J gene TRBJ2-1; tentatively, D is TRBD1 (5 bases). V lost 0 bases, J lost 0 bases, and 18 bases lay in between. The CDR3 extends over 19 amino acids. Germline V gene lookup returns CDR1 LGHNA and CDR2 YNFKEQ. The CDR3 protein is CASSQDNRIYSSSYNEQFF. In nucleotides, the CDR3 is TGTGCCAGCAGCCAAGATAACAGGATCTACTCTAGCTCCTACAATGAGCAGTTCTTC.

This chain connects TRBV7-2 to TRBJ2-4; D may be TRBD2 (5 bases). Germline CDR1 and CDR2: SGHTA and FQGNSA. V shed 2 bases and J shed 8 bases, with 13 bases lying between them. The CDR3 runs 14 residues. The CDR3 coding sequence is TGTGCCAGCAGCTTATACGAGGGCGCGGACATTCAGTACTTC. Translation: CASSLYEGADIQYF.

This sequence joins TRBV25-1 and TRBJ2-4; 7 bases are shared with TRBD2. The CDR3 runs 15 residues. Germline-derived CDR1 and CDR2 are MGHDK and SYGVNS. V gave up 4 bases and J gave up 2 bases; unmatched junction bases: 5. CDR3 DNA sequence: TGTGCCAGCAGTGCCTCGACTAGCACCAAAAACATTCAGTACTTC. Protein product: CASSASTSTKNIQYF.

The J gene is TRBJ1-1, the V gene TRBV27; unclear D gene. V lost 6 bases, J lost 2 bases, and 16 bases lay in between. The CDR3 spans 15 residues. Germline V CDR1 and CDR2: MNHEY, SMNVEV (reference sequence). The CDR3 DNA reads TGTGCCAGCAGCGAGAGGTGGGTCCTCAACACTGAAGCTTTCTTT. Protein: CASSERWVLNTEAFF.

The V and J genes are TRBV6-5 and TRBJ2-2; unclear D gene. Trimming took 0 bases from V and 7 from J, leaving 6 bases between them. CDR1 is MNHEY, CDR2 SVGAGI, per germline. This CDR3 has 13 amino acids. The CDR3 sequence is CASSYSRSGELFF. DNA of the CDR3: TGTGCCAGCAGTTACTCGAGAAGCGGGGAGCTGTTTTTT.

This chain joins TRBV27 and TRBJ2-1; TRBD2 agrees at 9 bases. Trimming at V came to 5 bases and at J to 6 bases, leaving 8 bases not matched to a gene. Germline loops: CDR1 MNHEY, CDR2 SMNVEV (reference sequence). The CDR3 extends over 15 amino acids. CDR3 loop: CASSELAGGSNEQFF. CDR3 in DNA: TGTGCCAGCAGTGAACTTGCGGGAGGGTCCAATGAGCAGTTCTTC.

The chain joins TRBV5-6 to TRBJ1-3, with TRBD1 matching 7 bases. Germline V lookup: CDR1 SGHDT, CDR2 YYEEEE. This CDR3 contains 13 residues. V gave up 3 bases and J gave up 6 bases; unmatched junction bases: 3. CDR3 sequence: CASSSGTANTIYF. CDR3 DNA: TGTGCCAGCAGCTCTGGGACAGCAAACACCATATATTTT. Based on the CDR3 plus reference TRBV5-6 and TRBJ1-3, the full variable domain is DAGVTQSPTHLIKTRGQQVTLRCSPKSGHDTVSWYQQALGQGPQFIFQYYEEEERQRGNFPDRFSGHQFPNYSSELNVNALLLGDSALYLCASSSGTANTIYFGEGSWLTVV.

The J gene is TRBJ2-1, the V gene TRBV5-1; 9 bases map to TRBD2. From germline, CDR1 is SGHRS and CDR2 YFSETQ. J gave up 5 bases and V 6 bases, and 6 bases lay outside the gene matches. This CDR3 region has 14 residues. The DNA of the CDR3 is TGCGCCAGCATGGGGGTAGCGGGGGACAATGAGCAGTTCTTC. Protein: CASMGVAGDNEQFF.

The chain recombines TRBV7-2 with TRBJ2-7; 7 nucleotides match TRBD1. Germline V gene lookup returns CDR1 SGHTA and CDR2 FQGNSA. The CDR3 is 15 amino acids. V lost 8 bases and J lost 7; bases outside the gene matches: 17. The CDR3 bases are TGTGCCAGCGGGAGACAGGGAATGCCGACGTTGGAGCAGTACTTC. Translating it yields CASGRQGMPTLEQYF.

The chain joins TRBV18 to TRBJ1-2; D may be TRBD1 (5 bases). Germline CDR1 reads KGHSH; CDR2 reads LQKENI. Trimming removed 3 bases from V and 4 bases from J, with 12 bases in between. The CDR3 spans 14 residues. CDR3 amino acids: CASSPLAGPYGYTF. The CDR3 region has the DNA TGTGCCAGCTCACCTCTGGCAGGGCCCTATGGCTACACCTTC.

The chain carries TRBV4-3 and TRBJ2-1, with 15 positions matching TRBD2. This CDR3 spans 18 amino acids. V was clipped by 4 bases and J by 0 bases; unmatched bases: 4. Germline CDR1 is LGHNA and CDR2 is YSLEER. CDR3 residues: CASSPQGLAGGSYNEQFF. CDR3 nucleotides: TGCGCCAGCAGCCCCCAGGGACTAGCGGGAGGCTCCTACAATGAGCAGTTCTTC.

The CDR3 region has the DNA TGCGCCAGCCAGGGACTAGCGGAGCTGAATGAGCAGTTCTTC. Its protein product is CASQGLAELNEQFF. V and J are TRBV5-1 and TRBJ2-1; 11 bases match TRBD2. Per germline, CDR1 SGHRS and CDR2 YFSETQ. With V trimmed by 7 bases and J by 7 bases, 7 bases remained unmatched. The CDR3 is made up of 14 amino acids.

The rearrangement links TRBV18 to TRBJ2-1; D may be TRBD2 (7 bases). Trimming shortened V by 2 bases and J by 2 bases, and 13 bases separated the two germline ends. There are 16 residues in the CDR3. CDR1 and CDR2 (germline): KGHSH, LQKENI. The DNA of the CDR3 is TGTGCCAGCTCACCAGGGGGGGGCAACACCTACAATGAGCAGTTCTTC. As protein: CASSPGGGNTYNEQFF.

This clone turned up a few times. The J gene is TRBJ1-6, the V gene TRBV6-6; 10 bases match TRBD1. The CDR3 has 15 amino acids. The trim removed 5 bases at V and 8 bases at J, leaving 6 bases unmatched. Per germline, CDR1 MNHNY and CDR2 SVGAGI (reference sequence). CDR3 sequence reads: CASSTSGTGDSPLHF. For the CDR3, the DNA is TGTGCCAGCAGTACCTCCGGGACAGGGGATTCACCCCTCCACTTT.

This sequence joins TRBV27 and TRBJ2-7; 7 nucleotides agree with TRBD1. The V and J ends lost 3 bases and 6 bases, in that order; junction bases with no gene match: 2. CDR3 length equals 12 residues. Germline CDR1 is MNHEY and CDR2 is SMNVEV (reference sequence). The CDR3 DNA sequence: TGTGCCAGCAGTTTCGGGACAGCCGAGCAGTACTTC. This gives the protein CASSFGTAEQYF.

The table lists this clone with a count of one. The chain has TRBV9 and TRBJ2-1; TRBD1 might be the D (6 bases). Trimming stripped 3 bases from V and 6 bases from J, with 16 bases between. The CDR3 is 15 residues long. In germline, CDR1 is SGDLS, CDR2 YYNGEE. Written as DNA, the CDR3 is TGTGCCAGCAGCGCGGACAGCTACAAGTCCAATGAGCAGTTCTTC. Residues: CASSADSYKSNEQFF.

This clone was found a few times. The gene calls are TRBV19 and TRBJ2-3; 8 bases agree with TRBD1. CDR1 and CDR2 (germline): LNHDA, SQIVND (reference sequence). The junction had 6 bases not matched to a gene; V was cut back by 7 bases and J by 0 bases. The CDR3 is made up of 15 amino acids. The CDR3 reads CASTDRGMSTDTQYF. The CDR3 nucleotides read TGTGCCAGTACCGACAGGGGCATGAGCACAGATACGCAGTATTTT.

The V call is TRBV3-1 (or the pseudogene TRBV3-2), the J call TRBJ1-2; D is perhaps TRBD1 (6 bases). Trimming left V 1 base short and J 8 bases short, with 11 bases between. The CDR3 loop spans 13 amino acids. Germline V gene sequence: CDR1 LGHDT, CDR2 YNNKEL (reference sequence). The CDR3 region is CASSQVTGRGYTF. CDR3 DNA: TGTGCCAGCAGCCAAGTGACAGGACGAGGCTACACCTTC.

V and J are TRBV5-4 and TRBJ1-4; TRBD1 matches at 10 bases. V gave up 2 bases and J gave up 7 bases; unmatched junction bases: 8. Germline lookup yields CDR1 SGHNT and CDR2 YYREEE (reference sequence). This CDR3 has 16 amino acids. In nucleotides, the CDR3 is TGTGCCAGCAGCTTCACCGGACAGGGGGGCGGTGAAAAACTGTTTTTT. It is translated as CASSFTGQGGGEKLFF.

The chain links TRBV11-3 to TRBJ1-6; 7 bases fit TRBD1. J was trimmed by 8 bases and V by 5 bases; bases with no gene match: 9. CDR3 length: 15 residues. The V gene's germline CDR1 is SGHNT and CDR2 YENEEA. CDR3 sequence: CASSQGQWDHSPLHF. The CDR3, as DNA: TGTGCCAGCAGCCAGGGACAGTGGGATCATTCACCCCTCCACTTT.